This entry features one T cell receptor beta chain sequence. The sample has other DNA sequences that encode this CDR3 too. Methods used by the authors: The assay estimated nucleated cells by amplifying reference gene primers. Libraries were prepared by immunoSEQ multiplex PCR; TCRdb keeps only in-frame clonotypes and omits some of them. Clone size and the V and J calls come from that table; the DNA yielded D and trimming. The sample holds 280,000 or so clones, around 90% seen once. This entry is derived from a study of blood T cell repertoires in COVID-19. At the level of the study: Italy, Spain and the United States were the sources of the convalescent and acute COVID-19 samples. T cells, B-cell-depleted T cells, or PBMCs provided the cDNA or gDNA that served as material.

Sequenced input: peripheral blood. The TCR sequence derives from a young man with active or convalescent COVID-19.

CDR3 in amino acids: CASSMDRGNYGYTF. The CDR3 DNA follows: TGTGCCAGTAGTATGGACAGGGGCAACTATGGCTACACCTTC. The V and J genes are TRBV19 and TRBJ1-2; 9 bases are a match to TRBD1. The CDR3 sequence is 14 residues long. From germline, CDR1 is LNHDA and CDR2 SQIVND (reference sequence). The junction had 1 base not matched to a gene; V was cut back by 3 bases and J by 2 bases.